These 7 T cell receptor beta chains originate from one sample sequenced in a study of shared clonotypes between healthy human individuals. TCRdb keeps only in-frame clones here, not all; method: immunoSEQ multiplex PCR. The sample contains about 2.4 million clones, approximately 93% of which appear only once. Sequencing input: naive CD4+ T cells from PBMCs. Noted subset: CD45RA+ positively selected. These receptors originate from a man aged 18 to 29 in good health. Some clones in this sample may be carry-over from other donors' samples.

The V call is TRBV5-4, the J call TRBJ2-1; D may correspond to TRBD1 or TRBD2 (5 bases each). The CDR3 length is 15 residues. Germline V CDR1 and CDR2: SGHNT, YYREEE (reference sequence). V was trimmed by 3 bases and J by 9 bases, leaving 19 bases between them. This CDR3 is CASSSGTQFGGEQFF. CDR3 nucleotides: TGTGCCAGCAGCTCCGGGACCCAATTTGGAGGTGAGCAGTTCTTC.

This clone was counted once. Other DNA sequences from this sample encode an identical CDR3 as well. V usage is TRBV5-1 and J usage is TRBJ2-1; D might be TRBD2 (5 bases). The V and J ends lost 0 bases and 5 bases respectively, with 9 bases between them. Germline loops: CDR1 SGHRS, CDR2 YFSETQ. This CDR3 has 14 amino acids. CDR3 amino acids: CASSLGTGDNEQFF. The CDR3 nucleotides are TGCGCCAGCAGCTTGGGGACTGGCGACAATGAGCAGTTCTTC.

This rearrangement joins TRBV5-4 to TRBJ2-1; D may be TRBD2 (5 bases). V dropped 6 bases and J dropped 5 bases, with 15 bases sitting between them. The length of the CDR3 is 14 residues. Germline V gives CDR1 SGHNT, CDR2 YYREEE (reference sequence). The CDR3 sequence is CASTSGSRNNEQFF. The DNA for the CDR3 is TGTGCCAGCACCAGTGGGAGTAGGAACAATGAGCAGTTCTTC.

The genes are TRBV9 and TRBJ2-4; a weak D match, TRBD1 (7 bases). The germline gives CDR1 SGDLS, CDR2 YYNGEE. The length of the CDR3 is 16 residues. The V and J ends lost 3 bases and 6 bases respectively, with 19 bases between them. The CDR3 DNA follows: TGTGCCAGCAGCGAGAGGGCCAACAGGGGAGGAAACATTCAGTACTTC. Its protein product is CASSERANRGGNIQYF.

The chain carries TRBV30 and TRBJ1-1; D gene uncertain. The germline V gene encodes CDR1 GTSNPN and CDR2 SVGIG (reference sequence). Trimming took off 4 bases at V and 11 bases at J, with 23 bases between the two ends. This CDR3 has 14 amino acids. CDR3 nucleotide sequence: TGTGCCTGGATCCCTCGACTCCTGTCCTCCGCCGCTTTCTTT. This codes for CAWIPRLLSSAAFF.

This CDR3 reads CASTQGGGHEKLFF. DNA of the CDR3: TGTGCCAGCACCCAGGGAGGGGGCCATGAAAAACTGTTTTTT. V usage is TRBV28 and J usage is TRBJ1-4, with TRBD1 matching 7 bases. Germline V gives CDR1 MDHEN, CDR2 SYDVKM. This CDR3 is built from 14 residues. J was trimmed by 6 bases and V by 7 bases; bases with no gene match: 8. Combining the CDR3 with reference TRBV28 and TRBJ1-4 gives the whole variable domain DVKVTQSSRYLVKRTGEKVFLECVQDMDHENMFWYRQDPGLGLRLIYFSYDVKMKEKGDIPEGYSVSREKKERFSLILESASTNQTSMYLCASTQGGGHEKLFFGSGTQLSVL.

The chain employs TRBV7-3 and TRBJ2-3; D perhaps matches TRBD1 (7 bases). V shed 5 bases and J shed 5 bases, with 14 bases lying between them. CDR3 size: 14 residues. CDR1 and CDR2 (germline): SGHTA, FQGTGA. CDR3 region: CASSQGGALDTQYF. The CDR3, as DNA: TGTGCCAGCAGCCAGGGGGGCGCGTTAGATACGCAGTATTTT.